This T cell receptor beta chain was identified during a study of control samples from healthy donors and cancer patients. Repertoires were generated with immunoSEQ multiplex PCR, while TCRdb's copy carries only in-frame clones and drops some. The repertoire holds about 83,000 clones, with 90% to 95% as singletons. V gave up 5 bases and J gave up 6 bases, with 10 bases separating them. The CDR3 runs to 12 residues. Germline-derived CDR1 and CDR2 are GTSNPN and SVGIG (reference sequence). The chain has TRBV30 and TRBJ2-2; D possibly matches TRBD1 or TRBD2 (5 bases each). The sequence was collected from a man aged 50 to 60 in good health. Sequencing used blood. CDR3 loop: CAWGRDPGELFF. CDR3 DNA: TGTGCCTGGGGAAGGGACCCCGGGGAGCTGTTTTTT.